This passage covers 32 T cell receptor beta chains from one sample sequenced in a study of T cells in Graves' hyperthyroidism and ophthalmopathy. The CDR3 regions of TCR beta were amplified from RNA transcripts. The TCR CDR3 was amplified in a first-round RT-PCR using the HTBI primer set. MiXCR, applied by TCRdb to the multiplex PCR reads, yields one record per CDR3 protein. This table holds about 560,000 distinct CDR3 sequences, over 15% found once. The sample consisted of blood. The receptor set was obtained from a woman in her late teens or twenties with Graves' hyperthyroidism.

This clonotype was seen more than once but under ten times. The chain recombines TRBV4-1 with TRBJ1-2; perhaps TRBD1 as D (5 bases). The CDR3 runs 15 residues. V shed 0 bases and J shed 4 bases, with 12 bases lying between them. Germline values: CDR1 MGHRA, CDR2 YSYEKL. The CDR3 bases are TGCGCCAGCAGCCAAGAAGGCTCAGGGCCCTATGGCTACACCTTC. It is translated as CASSQEGSGPYGYTF.

V gene TRBV19 combines with J gene TRBJ1-5, with D possibly TRBD1 on 5 matching bases. V shed 3 bases and J shed 1 base, with 19 bases lying between them. Germline V CDR1 and CDR2: LNHDA, SQIVND (reference sequence). This CDR3 comprises 18 residues. CDR3 nucleotides: TGTGCCAGTAGTATTCGTCCGATGGGGCTAGGAAGCAATCAGCCCCAGCATTTT. Its translation is CASSIRPMGLGSNQPQHF.

This clonotype was detected many times. The chain carries TRBV6-4 and TRBJ2-1; 10 bases fit TRBD2. Germline lookup yields CDR1 MRHNA and CDR2 SNTAGT. V shed 3 bases and J 5 bases; nucleotides not matched to a gene: 4. The length of the CDR3 is 15 residues. In nucleotides, the CDR3 is TGTGCCAGCAGTGAAACTAGCGGGGCTAACAATGAGCAGTTCTTC. It yields the protein CASSETSGANNEQFF.

In its sample, this clonotype was seen many times. This chain joins TRBV5-1 and TRBJ1-1, with a possible D match to TRBD1 (6 bases). V lost 0 bases and J lost 7, with 10 bases in between. The CDR3 loop spans 13 amino acids. Germline V gene lookup returns CDR1 SGHRS and CDR2 YFSETQ. CDR3 nucleotide sequence: TGCGCCAGCAGCTTGGATGGAGGGGGTGAAGCTTTCTTT. Residues: CASSLDGGGEAFF.

This clonotype occurred a few times. This chain joins TRBV20-1 and TRBJ2-3, with TRBD2 matching over 10 bases. Looked up from germline, CDR1 is DFQATT and CDR2 is SNEGSKA (reference sequence). This CDR3 is 17 amino acids long. Germline trimming cut 0 bases from V and 3 bases from J; bases unmatched to any gene: 9. CDR3 amino acids: CSARDPSGGSGTDTQYF. The CDR3 DNA reads as TGCAGTGCTAGAGATCCTAGCGGGGGCTCAGGAACAGATACGCAGTATTTT.

This clonotype was counted ten times or more. The chain recombines TRBV5-1 with TRBJ2-3; D is ambiguous. The CDR3 has 13 residues. CDR1 SGHRS and CDR2 YFSETQ come from the germline V gene. The germline V and J ends were trimmed by 5 bases and 2 bases, with 9 bases remaining between them. The CDR3 DNA follows: TGCGCCAGCAGAGTGCAGGTCACAGATACGCAGTATTTT. It codes for CASRVQVTDTQYF.

For this clonotype: At one end, the junction sequence differs from germline, possibly due to a read error. V and J are TRBV12-3 or TRBV12-4 and TRBJ2-1; D possibly corresponds to TRBD2 (6 bases). The CDR3 spans 15 residues. CDR3 protein: CASTLAERRYNEQFF. CDR3 DNA: TGTGCAAGCACTTTAGCGGAACGCCGGTACAATGAGCAGTTCTTC.

The chain uses TRBV6-2 or TRBV6-3 and TRBJ2-3; 13 positions match TRBD2. This CDR3 comprises 18 residues. Germline values: CDR1 MNHEY, CDR2 SVGEGT. After removal of 6 bases from V and 3 bases from J, the junction contained 12 bases not matched to a gene. The CDR3 spells CASRDGLAGDRLTDTQYF. CDR3 nucleotides: TGTGCCAGCAGGGATGGACTAGCGGGAGATCGGCTTACAGATACGCAGTATTTT.

This clonotype was counted only a few times. The DNA of the CDR3 is TGTGCCAGCAGCCAACGGGGGACCGGGGAGCTGTTTTTT. Protein sequence: CASSQRGTGELFF. The chain is built from TRBV3-1 and TRBJ2-2; tentative D call: TRBD2 (6 bases). The CDR3 is made up of 13 amino acids. CDR1 and CDR2 (germline): LGHDT, YNNKEL (reference sequence). Trimming removed 2 bases at V and 5 bases at J, with 6 bases between.

This clonotype was counted a few times. J is TRBJ2-2 and V is TRBV6-4, with D possibly matching TRBD2 (5 bases). V lost 6 bases, J lost 8 bases, and 13 bases lay in between. The CDR3 sequence is 13 residues long. The germline V gene has CDR1 MRHNA and CDR2 SNTAGT. The CDR3 bases are TGTGCCAGCAGCAGAGCGGAAGGGGGGGAGCTGTTTTTT. It translates to CASSRAEGGELFF.

This chain uses TRBV20-1 with TRBJ1-1; D is perhaps TRBD1 (6 bases). The CDR3 runs 15 residues. The V end was cut by 0 bases, the J end by 3 bases, with 14 bases between. CDR1 DFQATT and CDR2 SNEGSKA come from the germline V gene (reference sequence). Here the CDR3 reads CSARDSTRGDTEAFF. The CDR3 nucleotides read TGCAGTGCTAGAGATTCAACAAGGGGGGACACTGAAGCTTTCTTT.

In its sample, this clonotype was seen many times. The chain combines TRBV12-3 or TRBV12-4 with TRBJ2-7; either TRBD1 or TRBD2 may supply D (5 bases each). The germline V and J ends were trimmed by 5 bases and 7 bases, with 15 bases remaining between them. The CDR3 loop spans 13 amino acids. In nucleotides, the CDR3 is TGTGCCAGCAGTCCCGGACGGGGCAGGGAGCAGTACTTC. The encoded protein is CASSPGRGREQYF.

The V call is TRBV7-8, the J call TRBJ2-1, with a tentative D call TRBD2 (6 bases). CDR1 is SGHVS and CDR2 is FQNEAQ in the germline V gene. The CDR3 is made up of 15 amino acids. Trimming shortened V by 3 bases and J by 6 bases, and 15 bases separated the two germline ends. As DNA, the CDR3 is TGTGCCAGCAGCTTCCCCTACCCGACTAGCAATGAGCAGTTCTTC. Translated: CASSFPYPTSNEQFF.

On this clonotype itself: A single base separates this from a much larger clone, so it may be a read error. The chain links TRBV6-1 to TRBJ2-3, with D possibly matching TRBD2 (6 bases). V dropped 5 bases and J dropped 4 bases, with 10 bases sitting between them. Germline V CDR1 and CDR2: MNHNS, SASEGT. This CDR3 contains 13 residues. This CDR3 is CASSYGTSDTQYF. The CDR3 DNA follows: TGTGCCAGCAGTTACGGGACTTCAGATACGCAGTATTTT.

The chain recombines TRBV5-5 with TRBJ2-7, with D perhaps TRBD2 (6 bases). CDR3 length equals 15 residues. CDR1 is SGHKS and CDR2 is YYEKEE in the germline V gene (reference sequence). Trimming took off 4 bases at V and 3 bases at J, with 17 bases between the two ends. The CDR3 sequence is CASSQITGLNYEQYF. The CDR3 nucleotides are TGTGCCAGCAGCCAGATAACGGGACTGAACTACGAGCAGTACTTC.

This clonotype was seen a few times. V is TRBV12-3 or TRBV12-4 and J is TRBJ2-2, with TRBD2 as a possible D gene (6 bases). The V end lost 1 base, the J end lost 5 bases, and 14 bases lay between the germline ends. The CDR3 totals 16 residues. The CDR3 protein is CASSLVGGAGTGELFF. DNA for the CDR3: TGTGCCAGCAGTTTAGTCGGGGGTGCGGGGACCGGGGAGCTGTTTTTT.

This clonotype was counted ten times or more. The chain recombines TRBV7-2 with TRBJ1-4; 9 positions match TRBD1. There are 15 residues in the CDR3. Germline CDR1 is SGHTA and CDR2 is FQGNSA. V gave up 5 bases and J gave up 8 bases; unmatched junction bases: 9. The CDR3 coding sequence is TGTGCCAGCAGCGGATACCGGGACAGGGACGAAAAACTGTTTTTT. Its protein product is CASSGYRDRDEKLFF.

The chain couples TRBV20-1 to TRBJ1-6; D call uncertain. V lost 0 bases and J lost 7, with 13 bases in between. CDR1 and CDR2 from the germline V gene are DFQATT and SNEGSKA (reference sequence). This CDR3 is 15 amino acids long. CDR3 DNA: TGCAGTGCTAGAGATAGTAGGAAAATAAATTCACCCCTCCACTTT. Its translation: CSARDSRKINSPLHF.

At least ten counts were recorded for this clonotype. The rearrangement links TRBV13 to TRBJ2-1, with 7 bases aligning to TRBD1. V shed 5 bases, J shed 4 bases, and the junction held 11 bases outside the gene matches. This CDR3 contains 16 residues. Germline V gives CDR1 PRHDT, CDR2 FYEKMQ (reference sequence). CDR3 DNA: TGTGCCAGCAGCCCGCACGGTCCGGGACAGTACAATGAGCAGTTCTTC. As protein: CASSPHGPGQYNEQFF.

At least ten counts were recorded for this clonotype. The chain carries TRBV6-1 and TRBJ2-7; D gene ambiguous. Germline assignment: CDR1 MNHNS and CDR2 SASEGT. The CDR3 extends over 12 amino acids. Trimming pared 1 base from V and 5 bases from J, leaving 6 bases between. This CDR3 is CASSEEFDEQYF. CDR3 coding DNA: TGTGCCAGCAGTGAAGAATTCGACGAGCAGTACTTC.

CDR3 protein: CASSYSARNNQPQHF. Here the CDR3 DNA reads TGTGCCAGCAGTTACTCGGCCAGGAACAATCAGCCCCAGCATTTT. The chain combines TRBV6-2 or TRBV6-3 with TRBJ1-5; D gene ambiguous. The CDR3 contains 15 residues. CDR1 and CDR2 (germline): MNHEY, SVGEGT. Trimming removed 0 bases at V and 3 bases at J, with 9 bases between.

The V and J genes are TRBV11-2 and TRBJ1-4; D call uncertain. Germline CDR1 is SGHAT and CDR2 is FQNNGV. The CDR3 totals 12 residues. Trimming stripped 8 bases from V and 4 bases from J, with 8 bases between. CDR3 sequence reads: CASRSLNEKLFF. CDR3 sequence (DNA): TGTGCCAGCCGGAGTCTTAATGAAAAACTGTTTTTT.

This clonotype was detected many times. The chain employs TRBV6-1 and TRBJ2-1, with a possible D match to TRBD1 (6 bases). V was shortened by 6 bases and J by 3 bases, with 9 bases between the two germline ends. This CDR3 is built from 13 residues. CDR1 and CDR2 (germline): MNHNS, SASEGT. The CDR3 is CASRDSIYNEQFF. CDR3 sequence (DNA): TGTGCCAGCAGGGACAGCATCTACAATGAGCAGTTCTTC.

The gene calls are TRBV15 and TRBJ2-7; 13 positions agree with TRBD2. Germline V gene lookup returns CDR1 LNHNV and CDR2 YYDKDF (reference sequence). The CDR3 is 17 amino acids. The ends lost 0 bases at V and 0 bases at J; junction bases unmatched: 2. In DNA, the CDR3 is TGTGCCACCAGCAGAGAGGGGACTAGCGGGACCTCCTACGAGCAGTACTTC. This translates into CATSREGTSGTSYEQYF.

On this clonotype: At one of its ends the junction is not consistent with the germline gene, which may arise from a read error. The chain has TRBV18 and TRBJ2-1; D assignment may be TRBD1 or TRBD2 (5 bases each). This CDR3 is built from 16 residues. Germline values: CDR1 KGHSH, CDR2 LQKENI. The CDR3 here is CASPPLGELLYNEQFF. DNA for the CDR3: TGTGCCAGCCCACCACTAGGGGAGCTCCTGTACAATGAGCAGTTCTTC.

This clonotype has a handful of counts. This chain uses TRBV29-1 with TRBJ2-7; D gene uncertain. V was trimmed by 4 bases and J by 0 bases, leaving 7 bases between them. This CDR3 comprises 12 residues. Germline V lookup: CDR1 SQVTM, CDR2 ANQGSEA. Written as DNA, the CDR3 is TGCAGCGTTGCTAGGAGCTCCTACGAGCAGTACTTC. It translates to CSVARSSYEQYF.

This clonotype was recorded many times. The chain is built from TRBV12-3 or TRBV12-4 and TRBJ1-2; weak D call: TRBD1 (5 bases). V dropped 2 bases and J dropped 0 bases, with 13 bases sitting between them. The CDR3 extends over 16 amino acids. The CDR3 loop is CASSLSAGPANYGYTF. The CDR3 DNA reads as TGTGCCAGCAGTTTATCGGCAGGGCCAGCTAACTATGGCTACACCTTC.

In this sample, this clonotype turned up many times. The chain carries TRBV12-3 or TRBV12-4 and TRBJ1-1; D possibly corresponds to TRBD1 (5 bases). The CDR3 totals 13 residues. V lost 7 bases to trimming and J lost 5 bases, with 14 bases between them. CDR3 DNA: TGTGCCAGCACCACCGGGACGAGGACTGAAGCTTTCTTT. Its protein is CASTTGTRTEAFF.

This clonotype has ten or more counts. The chain is built from TRBV2 and TRBJ1-2, with D perhaps matching TRBD1 (6 bases). CDR1 is SNHLY, CDR2 FYNNEI, per germline. This CDR3 is 15 amino acids long. Trimming removed 4 bases from V and 6 bases from J, with 18 bases in between. The CDR3 sequence is CASSVSQGEWDGYTF. CDR3 DNA: TGTGCCAGCAGTGTATCACAGGGAGAATGGGATGGCTACACCTTC.

Comment on this clonotype: At one boundary the junction diverges from the germline segment, which might be a read error. The J gene is TRBJ1-4, the V gene TRBV11-2, with 11 positions matching TRBD1. CDR3 length: 17 residues. CDR1 SGHAT and CDR2 FQNNGV come from the germline V gene. CDR3 amino acids: CASSLAGTGGANENLFF. The CDR3 DNA reads as TGTGCCAGCAGCTTAGCGGGGACAGGGGGTGCTAATGAAAATCTGTTTTTT.

The gene calls are TRBV7-2 and TRBJ1-3; D ambiguous. The CDR3 consists of 16 residues. V was pared by 6 bases and J by 2 bases, with 17 bases between. Germline V CDR1 and CDR2: SGHTA, FQGNSA. Here the CDR3 reads CASSIASGSTGNTIYF. In DNA, the CDR3 is TGTGCCAGCAGTATAGCGTCCGGCAGTACTGGAAACACCATATATTTT.

This clonotype was seen at least ten times. The chain combines TRBV20-1 with TRBJ1-4, with D uncertain. The CDR3 is made up of 13 amino acids. In germline, CDR1 is DFQATT, CDR2 SNEGSKA (reference sequence). Deletions cut 4 bases from V and 3 bases from J, with 9 bases between. CDR3 amino acids: CSAITASNEKLFF. The CDR3 nucleotides read TGCAGTGCTATAACAGCCTCTAATGAAAAACTGTTTTTT.